This passage covers 2 T cell receptor beta chains from one sample sequenced in a study of cytomegalovirus exposure and HLA in healthy donors. Primers: 60 Vbeta forward and 13 Jbeta reverse. Profiled with immunoSEQ multiplex PCR; TCRdb holds only in-frame clones, not every one. The sample holds around 210,000 clones, roughly 85% seen once. The sequencing sample was made of PBMCs. The origin of the receptors is a girl aged 2 to 10 in good health and CMV-seronegative.

This chain links TRBV9 with TRBJ1-2, with 9 nucleotides matching TRBD1. The germline gives CDR1 SGDLS, CDR2 YYNGEE. J was trimmed by 5 bases and V by 0 bases; bases with no gene match: 5. This CDR3 contains 15 residues. The CDR3 region is CASSVVLTGGYGYTF. The CDR3, as DNA: TGTGCCAGCAGCGTAGTCTTGACAGGGGGGTATGGCTACACCTTC.

This chain connects TRBV7-2 to TRBJ2-1; 7 bases fit TRBD2. This CDR3 is built from 14 residues. The ends lost 6 bases at V and 4 bases at J; junction bases unmatched: 6. Looked up from germline, CDR1 is SGHTA and CDR2 is FQGNSA. In DNA form, the CDR3 reads TGTGCCAGCAGTTGGGGGGGGAAATACAATGAGCAGTTCTTC. Its protein is CASSWGGKYNEQFF. Filled out from reference TRBV7-2 and TRBJ2-1, the complete variable domain reads GAGVSQSPSNKVTEKGKDVELRCDPISGHTALYWYRQSLGQGLEFLIYFQGNSAPDKSGLPSDRFSAERTGGSVSTLTIQRTQQEDSAVYLCASSWGGKYNEQFFGPGTRLTVL.